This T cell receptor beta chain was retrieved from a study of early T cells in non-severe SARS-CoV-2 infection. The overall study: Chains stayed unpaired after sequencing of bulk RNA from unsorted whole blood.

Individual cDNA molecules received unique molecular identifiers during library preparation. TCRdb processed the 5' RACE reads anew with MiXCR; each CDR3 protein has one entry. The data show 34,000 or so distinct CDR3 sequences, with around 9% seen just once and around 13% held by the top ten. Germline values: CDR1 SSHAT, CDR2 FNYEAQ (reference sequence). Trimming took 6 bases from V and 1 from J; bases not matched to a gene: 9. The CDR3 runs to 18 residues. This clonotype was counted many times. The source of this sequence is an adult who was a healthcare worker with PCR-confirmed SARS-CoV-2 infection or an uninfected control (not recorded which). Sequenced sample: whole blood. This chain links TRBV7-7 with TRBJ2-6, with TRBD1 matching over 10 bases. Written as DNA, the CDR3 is TGTGCCAGCAGTTTTGACAGGGGGCTGGGTTCTGGGGCCAACGTCCTGACTTTC. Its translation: CASSFDRGLGSGANVLTF. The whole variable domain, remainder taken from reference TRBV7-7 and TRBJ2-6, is GAGVSQSPRYKVTKRGQDVTLRCDPISSHATLYWYQQALGQGPEFLTYFNYEAQPDKSGLPSDRFSAERPEGSISTLTIQRTEQRDSAMYRCASSFDRGLGSGANVLTFGAGSRLTVL.